This T cell receptor (beta chain) appears in the sequencing data of a study of circulating CD8 cells and anti-PD-1 response in melanoma. The study's findings and limits: Tumor reactivity was tested by peptide assays on expanded sorted subsets.

Using 15 ng of total RNA, TCR libraries were made with the QIAseq Immune Repertoire TCR panel. One entry per CDR3 protein, called by TCRdb with MiXCR from the reads. Of some 1,300 distinct CDR3 sequences detected, about 9.4% appear once; the ten largest clones hold more than 13%. Live CD3+CD8+TCRalphabeta+ cells were sorted into four subsets by PD-1 and/or TIGIT. The V segment lost 4 bases and the J segment 6 bases; nucleotides outside the gene matches: 4. The germline V gene encodes CDR1 SGHTA and CDR2 FQGTGA. The CDR3 consists of 14 residues. This clonotype showed up just a few times. The antigen is not known.

The sequence came from a human donor with melanoma. The sample here was CD8+ T cells from PBMCs, taken at baseline or after one month of anti-PD-1 therapy (not recorded which). The chain joins TRBV7-3 to TRBJ1-5, with 9 bases aligning to TRBD1. Written as DNA, the CDR3 is TGTGCCAGCAGCTCAACAGGGGGCAGTCAGCCCCAGCATTTT. It translates to CASSSTGGSQPQHF.